This entry concerns a single T cell receptor beta chain. The sample is drawn from a study of blood T cell repertoires in COVID-19. Study as a whole: Specimens from acute and convalescent COVID-19 originated in the United States, Italy and Spain.

This table comes from immunoSEQ multiplex PCR, and its TCRdb copy is limited to in-frame clones, with some not included. Of 200,000 or so clones listed, about 80% are singletons. Those enrolled, adults aged about 18 to 89 years, came from fewer than 25 US areas. What was sequenced was PBMCs or T cells enriched from blood (not recorded which). This TCR was sampled from a man in his forties who had recovered from COVID-19.

The CDR3 coding sequence is TGCGCCAGCAGCCAAGGGTTGTGGACAGGAAACACCATATATTTT. This encodes CASSQGLWTGNTIYF. The chain employs TRBV4-1 and TRBJ1-3; D might be TRBD1 (5 bases). Germline CDR1 MGHRA, CDR2 YSYEKL. The CDR3 has 15 amino acids. Between the trimmed V and J ends, which lost 1 base and 4 bases, there was a span of 11 bases.